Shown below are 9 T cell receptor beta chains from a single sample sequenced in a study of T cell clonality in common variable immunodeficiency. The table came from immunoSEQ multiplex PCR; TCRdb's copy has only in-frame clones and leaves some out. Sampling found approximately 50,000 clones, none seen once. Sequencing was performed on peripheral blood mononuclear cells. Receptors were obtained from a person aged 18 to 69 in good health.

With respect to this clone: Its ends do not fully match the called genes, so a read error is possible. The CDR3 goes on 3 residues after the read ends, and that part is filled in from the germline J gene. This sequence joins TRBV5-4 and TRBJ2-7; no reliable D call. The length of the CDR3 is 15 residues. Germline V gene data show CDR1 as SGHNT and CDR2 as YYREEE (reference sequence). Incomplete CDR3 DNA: TGTGCCAGCCGCTTGGCCGCAGGCTTCTCCTACGAG. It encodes CASRLAAGFSYE. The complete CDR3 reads CASRLAAGFSYEQYF.

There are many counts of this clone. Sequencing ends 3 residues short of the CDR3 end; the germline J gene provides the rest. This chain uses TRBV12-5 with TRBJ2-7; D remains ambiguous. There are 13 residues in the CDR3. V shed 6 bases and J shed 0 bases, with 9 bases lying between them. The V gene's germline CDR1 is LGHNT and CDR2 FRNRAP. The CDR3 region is CASGRGSSYEQYF. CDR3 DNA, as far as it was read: TGTGCTAGTGGCCGCGGCAGCTCCTACGAG.

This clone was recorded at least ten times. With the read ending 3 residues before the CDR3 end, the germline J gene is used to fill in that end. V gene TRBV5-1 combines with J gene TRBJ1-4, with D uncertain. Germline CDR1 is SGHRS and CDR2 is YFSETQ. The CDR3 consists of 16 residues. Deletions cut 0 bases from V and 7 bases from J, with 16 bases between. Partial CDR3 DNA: TGCGCCAGCAGCTTGGCCGTACGGGGATCAGGTGAAAAA. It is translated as CASSLAVRGSGEK. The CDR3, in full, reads CASSLAVRGSGEKLFF.

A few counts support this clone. The sequenced part of the CDR3 DNA is TGTGCCAGCAGTGCCAGCGGGAGCTTCGAC. Protein product: CASSASGSFD. The whole CDR3 reads CASSASGSFDYTF. The chain uses TRBV2 and TRBJ1-2; D is unresolved. The CDR3 end lies 3 residues beyond the end of the read and is filled in from the germline J gene. The CDR3 sequence is 13 residues long. Germline CDR1 is SNHLY and CDR2 is FYNNEI.

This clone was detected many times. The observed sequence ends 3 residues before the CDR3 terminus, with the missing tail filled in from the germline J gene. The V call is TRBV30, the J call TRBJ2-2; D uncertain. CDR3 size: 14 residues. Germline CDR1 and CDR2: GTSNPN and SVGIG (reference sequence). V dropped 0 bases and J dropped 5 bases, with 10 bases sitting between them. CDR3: CAWSVLHSTGELFF. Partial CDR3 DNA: TGTGCCTGGAGTGTACTTCACTCAACCGGGGAG.

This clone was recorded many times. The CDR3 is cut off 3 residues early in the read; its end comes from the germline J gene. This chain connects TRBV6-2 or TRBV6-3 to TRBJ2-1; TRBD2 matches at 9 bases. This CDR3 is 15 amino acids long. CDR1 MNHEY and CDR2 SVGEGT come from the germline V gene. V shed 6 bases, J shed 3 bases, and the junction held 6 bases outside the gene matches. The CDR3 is CASSRQREVYNEQFF. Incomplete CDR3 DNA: TGTGCCAGCAGCCGCCAGCGGGAGGTCTACAATGAG.

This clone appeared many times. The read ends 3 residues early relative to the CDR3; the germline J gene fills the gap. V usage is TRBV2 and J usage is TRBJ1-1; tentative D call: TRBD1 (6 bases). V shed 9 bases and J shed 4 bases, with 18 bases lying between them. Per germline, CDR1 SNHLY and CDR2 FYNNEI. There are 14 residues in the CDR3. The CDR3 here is CARQRGSFITEAFF. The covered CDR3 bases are TGTGCCAGACAGAGGGGGAGCTTCATCACTGAA. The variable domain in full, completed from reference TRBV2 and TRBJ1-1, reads EPEVTQTPSHQVTQMGQEVILRCVPISNHLYFYWYRQILGQKVEFLVSFYNNEISEKSEIFDDQFSVERPDGSNFTLKIRSTKLEDSAMYFCARQRGSFITEAFFGQGTRLTVV.

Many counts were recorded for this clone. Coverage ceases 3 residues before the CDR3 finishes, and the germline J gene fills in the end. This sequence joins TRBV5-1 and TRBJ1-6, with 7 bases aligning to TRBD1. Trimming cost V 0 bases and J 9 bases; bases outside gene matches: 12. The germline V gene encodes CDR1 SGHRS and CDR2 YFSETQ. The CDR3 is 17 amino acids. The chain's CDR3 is CASSLAPFKGAGSPLHF. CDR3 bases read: TGCGCCAGCAGCTTGGCCCCTTTTAAGGGGGCTGGTTCACCC.

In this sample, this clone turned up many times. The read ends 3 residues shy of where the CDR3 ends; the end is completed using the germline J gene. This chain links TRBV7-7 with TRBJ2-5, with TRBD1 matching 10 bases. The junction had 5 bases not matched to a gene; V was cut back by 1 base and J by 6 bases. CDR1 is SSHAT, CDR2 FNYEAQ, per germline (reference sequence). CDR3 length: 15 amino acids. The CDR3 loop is CASSLGRDRGKTQYF. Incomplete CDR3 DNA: TGTGCCAGCAGCTTAGGGCGGGACAGGGGAAAGACC. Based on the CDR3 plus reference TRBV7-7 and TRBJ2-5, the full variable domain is GAGVSQSPRYKVTKRGQDVTLRCDPISSHATLYWYQQALGQGPEFLTYFNYEAQPDKSGLPSDRFSAERPEGSISTLTIQRTEQRDSAMYRCASSLGRDRGKTQYFGPGTRLLVL.